This T cell receptor (beta chain) was sequenced during a study of human T cells and chemical hapten exposure. Study-level information: Across samples, TCR yields varied, mostly owing to small differences in pooled library volumes.

V was pared by 5 bases and J by 0 bases, with 6 bases of the junction left unmatched. The CDR3 contains 17 residues. The V gene's germline CDR1 is SGHRS and CDR2 YFSETQ. RNA extraction used unfractionated whole blood as the source of total RNA. Library construction involved attaching unique molecular identifiers to individual cDNA molecules, which allowed quantitative, reproducible TCR counting. TCRdb reanalysed the reads using MiXCR and keeps one entry per CDR3 protein. This repertoire shows 100,000 to 150,000 distinct CDR3 sequences, about 7.7% found once; its top ten account for approximately 1.4%.

V gene TRBV5-1 combines with J gene TRBJ2-2; 11 nucleotides agree with TRBD2. The sequencing input was whole blood. The sequence was collected from a human donor in good health. Some clones in this sample may be carry-over from other donors' samples. Here the CDR3 DNA reads TGCGCCAGCAGATCCGGACTAGCGGGCCCGAACACCGGGGAGCTGTTTTTT. As protein: CASRSGLAGPNTGELFF.